The 10 T cell receptor beta chains listed next were all sequenced from one sample in a study of cytomegalovirus exposure and HLA in healthy donors. 60 Vbeta and 13 Jbeta primers were used in PCR. Sequencing was performed with immunoSEQ multiplex PCR; in TCRdb, only in-frame clones are kept and a portion is missing. The sample carries some 140,000 clones, about 74% recorded once. The source material was PBMCs. These receptors all stem from a man in his forties in good health and CMV-seronegative.

The V gene is TRBV7-9, the J gene TRBJ1-1, with a possible D match to TRBD1 (6 bases). In germline, CDR1 is SEHNR, CDR2 FQNEAQ (reference sequence). The CDR3 extends over 14 amino acids. Trimming stripped 5 bases from V and 4 bases from J, with 14 bases between. The CDR3 reads CASSAAQGITEAFF. In DNA, the CDR3 is TGTGCCAGCAGCGCTGCACAGGGAATCACTGAAGCTTTCTTT.

This clone showed up just a few times. The chain combines TRBV2 with TRBJ1-5, with 11 bases that match TRBD1. The V gene end was trimmed by 8 bases and the J gene end by 5 bases; junction bases not matched to a gene: 5. CDR1 SNHLY and CDR2 FYNNEI come from the germline V gene. CDR3 length: 14 residues. The CDR3 DNA follows: TGTGCCAGCGCCGGGACAGGGGGATATCAGCCCCAGCATTTT. Residues: CASAGTGGYQPQHF.

The rearrangement joins TRBV5-6 to TRBJ1-2, with D perhaps TRBD1 (5 bases). Looked up from germline, CDR1 is SGHDT and CDR2 is YYEEEE. The CDR3 extends over 15 amino acids. V was cut by 2 bases and J by 7 bases, with 18 bases left in between. The CDR3 loop reads CASSLPGPGVSGYTF. DNA for the CDR3: TGTGCCAGCAGCTTACCGGGACCGGGAGTTTCTGGCTACACCTTC.

On this clone: The junction and the germline gene differ at one end; a read error may be behind it. The J gene is TRBJ1-2, the V gene TRBV7-2; perhaps TRBD1 as D (5 bases). The CDR3 spans 13 residues. CDR1 SGHTA and CDR2 FQGNSA come from the germline V gene. The CDR3 DNA reads as TGTGCCAGCAGCCCTACCGGGACTAACCCCTTGGACTTC. Translated: CASSPTGTNPLDF.

The rearrangement uses TRBV6-5 and TRBJ2-5, with 8 bases that match TRBD1. The germline CDR1 and CDR2 sequences are MNHEY and SVGAGI. The CDR3 is made up of 14 amino acids. V was pared by 7 bases and J by 2 bases, with 6 bases of the junction left unmatched. CDR3 DNA: TGTGCCAGCAATCTGGGACAGGAGCAAGAGACCCAGTACTTC. This translates into CASNLGQEQETQYF.

This clone was seen a single time. This chain links TRBV4-2 with TRBJ1-3, with D possibly TRBD1 on 6 matching bases. The V gene lost 1 base and the J gene lost 2 bases, with 15 bases spanning the gap. From germline, CDR1 is LGHNA and CDR2 YNFKEQ. The CDR3 spans 17 residues. As DNA, the CDR3 is TGTGCCAGCAGCCAAGCAGCCGCGGGGGCTCCTGGAAACACCATATATTTT. This gives the protein CASSQAAAGAPGNTIYF.

CDR3: CASSLRTGEYGETQYF. CDR3 coding DNA: TGTGCCAGCAGCTTGAGGACAGGGGAGTACGGAGAGACCCAGTACTTC. J is TRBJ2-5 and V is TRBV5-6, with 9 bases identical to TRBD1. Germline lookup yields CDR1 SGHDT and CDR2 YYEEEE. The CDR3 length is 16 residues. Losses at the gene ends were 1 base for V and 4 bases for J; bases not matched to a gene: 8. Variable domain in full (rest from reference TRBV5-6 and TRBJ2-5): DAGVTQSPTHLIKTRGQQVTLRCSPKSGHDTVSWYQQALGQGPQFIFQYYEEEERQRGNFPDRFSGHQFPNYSSELNVNALLLGDSALYLCASSLRTGEYGETQYFGPGTRLLVL.

The chain employs TRBV19 and TRBJ2-5; 8 bases are a match to TRBD2. The trim removed 2 bases at V and 6 bases at J, leaving 5 bases unmatched. The V gene's germline CDR1 is LNHDA and CDR2 SQIVND (reference sequence). There are 14 residues in the CDR3. The CDR3 is CASSITGGRKTQYF. The CDR3 DNA is TGTGCCAGTAGTATAACGGGGGGGCGAAAGACCCAGTACTTC.

Remarks on this clone: Additional DNA sequences in this sample encode the identical CDR3. This chain uses TRBV28 with TRBJ2-1; 12 bases align to TRBD2. The V segment lost 6 bases and the J segment 5 bases; nucleotides outside the gene matches: 5. CDR1 MDHEN and CDR2 SYDVKM come from the germline V gene. This CDR3 has 15 amino acids. The CDR3 sequence: CASSFGLAGNNEQFF. The DNA for the CDR3 is TGTGCCAGCAGCTTCGGACTAGCGGGGAACAATGAGCAGTTCTTC.

This chain connects TRBV19 to TRBJ2-5; perhaps TRBD1 as D (6 bases). Germline V gene sequence: CDR1 LNHDA, CDR2 SQIVND (reference sequence). The CDR3 is 13 residues long. Deletions cut 5 bases from V and 5 bases from J, with 12 bases between. As DNA, the CDR3 is TGTGCCAGTAGTTTACAGGGTTGGGAGACCCAGTACTTC. It yields the protein CASSLQGWETQYF.